These 3 T cell receptor beta chains were sequenced from one sample in a study of CD8 T cells in Susac syndrome. After extraction with the RNeasy kit, roughly 0.5 to 1 ug of the RNA was reverse transcribed using random hexamers. TCRdb redid the calling of the immunoSEQ multiplex PCR reads with MiXCR, one entry per CDR3 protein. This table has 200,000 to 250,000 distinct CDR3 sequences, roughly 96% appearing once. Sample: CD4+ T cells from PBMCs. Source of these receptors: a human donor with multiple sclerosis.

This clonotype appeared a few times. The chain has TRBV29-1 and TRBJ2-7; no clear D gene. The CDR3 covers 11 residues. CDR1 and CDR2 from the germline V gene are SQVTM and ANQGSEA. V was shortened by 4 bases and J by 4 bases, with 8 bases between the two germline ends. The CDR3 here is CSVVAEYEQYF. The DNA of the CDR3 is TGCAGCGTTGTGGCAGAATACGAGCAGTACTTC.

V and J are TRBV20-1 and TRBJ2-3; 8 bases align to TRBD2. The CDR3 runs to 14 residues. Trimming took 5 bases from V and 6 from J; bases not matched to a gene: 10. Germline V CDR1 and CDR2: DFQATT, SNEGSKA (reference sequence). Here the CDR3 DNA reads TGCAGTGCTCGTAAGCCGGGAGGGGCGGATACGCAGTATTTT. It is translated as CSARKPGGADTQYF.

The chain combines TRBV14 with TRBJ2-1, with 10 nucleotides matching TRBD1. Germline V gene lookup returns CDR1 SGHDN and CDR2 FVKESK. There are 15 residues in the CDR3. Trimming cost V 6 bases and J 9 bases; bases outside gene matches: 11. The CDR3 is CASSPRQGARGEQFF. The CDR3 coding sequence is TGTGCCAGCAGTCCCAGACAGGGGGCTCGGGGTGAGCAGTTCTTC.